This T cell receptor (beta chain) was recovered during a study of T cell responses to AZD1222 COVID-19 vaccine. Trimming removed 2 bases from V and 6 bases from J, with 7 bases in between. The CDR3 is 12 residues long. CDR1 is SEHNR and CDR2 is FQNEAQ in the germline V gene (reference sequence). In the case of this clone: Antigen specificity is unknown.

Sequencing used immunoSEQ multiplex PCR; TCRdb keeps in-frame clones, though not all of them. The sample lists about 94,000 clones; approximately 90% were seen once. Study-level points and caveats: Receipt of two AZD1222 doses was followed by a rise in Spike-specific TCR breadth and depth.

The TCR was taken from an adult who received the AZD1222 COVID-19 vaccine. Sequences were derived from peripheral blood, sampled 28 days after the second AZD1222 dose. This chain links TRBV7-9 with TRBJ1-2; D uncertain. The CDR3 DNA sequence: TGTGCCAGCAGCTTAACAAAGAATGGCTACACCTTC. Encoded protein: CASSLTKNGYTF.